This TCR beta chain was recovered during a study of OX40 agonist ivuxolimab in advanced cancers. Study details: Males comprised about 78% of the group, whose mean age was approximately 60 years (range 23 to 79). Earlier anti-PD-1, anti-PD-L1 or anti-CTLA-4 therapy was permitted; around 40% had received some.

Concerning this clone: Its matching antigen is unknown.

The method was immunoSEQ multiplex PCR; TCRdb's version includes in-frame clones alone and lacks a portion of them. The sample includes tens of thousands of clones, 75% to 90% of them seen just once. Trimming left V 4 bases short and J 2 bases short, with 17 bases between. Germline CDR1 SEHNR, CDR2 FQNEAQ (reference sequence). This CDR3 has 17 residues. Patients had blood sampled at baseline and again on cycle 4 day 1 and cycle 7 day 1. Study-wide points: The study observed clonal expansion of CD4+ and CD8+ blood T cells by week 6 at 0.1 to 3.0 mg/kg.

The sample was CD4+ or CD8+ T cells sorted from blood, taken in a trial of the OX40 agonist ivuxolimab. The chain couples TRBV7-9 to TRBJ2-2; perhaps TRBD2 as D (6 bases). This receptor was taken from an adult with an advanced solid tumor such as melanoma, head and neck, liver or kidney cancer. The CDR3 here is CASSSSSAGINTGELFF. In DNA form, the CDR3 reads TGTGCCAGCAGCTCATCCTCAGCGGGTATTAACACCGGGGAGCTGTTTTTT. Variable domain in full (rest from reference TRBV7-9 and TRBJ2-2): DTGVSQNPRHKITKRGQNVTFRCDPISEHNRLYWYRQTLGQGPEFLTYFQNEAQLEKSRLLSDRFSAERPKGSFSTLEIQRTEQGDSAMYLCASSSSSAGINTGELFFGEGSRLTVL.